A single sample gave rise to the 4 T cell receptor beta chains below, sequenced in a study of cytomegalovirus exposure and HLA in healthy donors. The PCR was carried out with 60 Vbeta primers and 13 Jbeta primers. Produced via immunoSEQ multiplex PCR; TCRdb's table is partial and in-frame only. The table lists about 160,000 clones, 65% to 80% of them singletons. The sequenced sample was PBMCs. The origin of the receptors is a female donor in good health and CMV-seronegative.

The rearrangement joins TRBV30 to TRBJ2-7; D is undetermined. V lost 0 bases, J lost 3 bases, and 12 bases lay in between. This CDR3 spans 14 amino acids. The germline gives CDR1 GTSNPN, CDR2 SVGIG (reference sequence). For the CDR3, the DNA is TGTGCCTGGAGTGTACCCCTCACAGTCTACGAGCAGTACTTC. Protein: CAWSVPLTVYEQYF.

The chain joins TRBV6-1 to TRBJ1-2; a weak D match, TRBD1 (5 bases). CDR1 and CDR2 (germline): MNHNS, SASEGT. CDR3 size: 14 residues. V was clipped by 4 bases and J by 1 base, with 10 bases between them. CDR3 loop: CASSGQPGNYGYTF. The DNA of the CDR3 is TGTGCCAGCAGTGGACAGCCAGGTAACTATGGCTACACCTTC.

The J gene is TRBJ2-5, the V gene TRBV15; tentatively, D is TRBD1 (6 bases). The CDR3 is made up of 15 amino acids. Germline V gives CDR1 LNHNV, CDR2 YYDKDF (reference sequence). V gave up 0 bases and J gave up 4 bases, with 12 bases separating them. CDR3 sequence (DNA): TGTGCCACCAGCAGAGATGCCAGGGGACCAGAGACCCAGTACTTC. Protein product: CATSRDARGPETQYF.

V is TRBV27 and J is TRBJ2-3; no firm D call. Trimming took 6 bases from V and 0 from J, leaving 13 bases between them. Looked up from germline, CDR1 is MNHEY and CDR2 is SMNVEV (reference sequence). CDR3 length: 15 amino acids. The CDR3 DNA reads TGTGCCAGCAGCCCCGAGGCCCTGAGCACAGATACGCAGTATTTT. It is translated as CASSPEALSTDTQYF.